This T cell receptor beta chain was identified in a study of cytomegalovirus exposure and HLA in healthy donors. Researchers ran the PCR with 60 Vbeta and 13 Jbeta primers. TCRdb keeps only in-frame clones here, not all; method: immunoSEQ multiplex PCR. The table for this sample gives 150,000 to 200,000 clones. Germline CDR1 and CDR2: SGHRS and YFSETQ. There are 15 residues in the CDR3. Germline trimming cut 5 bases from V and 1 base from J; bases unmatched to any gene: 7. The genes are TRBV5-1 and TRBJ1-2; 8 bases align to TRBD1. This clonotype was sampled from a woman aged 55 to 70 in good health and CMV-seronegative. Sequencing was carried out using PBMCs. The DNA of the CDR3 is TGCGCCAGCAGGCCCCCCGGACAGGGTAACTATGGCTACACCTTC. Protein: CASRPPGQGNYGYTF.